Below, 3 T cell receptor beta chains from the same sample are listed, as sequenced in a study of T cell repertoires in cytomegalovirus infection. TCRdb reanalysed the reads using MiXCR and keeps one entry per CDR3 protein. The sample gives roughly 600,000 distinct CDR3 sequences, 20% to 25% of which show up once; around 8% is in the top ten. Source material: CD8+ T cells from PBMCs. All receptors derive from a human donor in good health (CMV status not recorded). Some clones in this sample may be carry-over from other donors' samples.

This clonotype was detected a few times. The chain employs TRBV4-2 and TRBJ2-4; a possible D gene is TRBD2 (5 bases). The germline V and J ends were trimmed by 0 bases and 0 bases, with 12 bases remaining between them. CDR1 and CDR2 (germline): LGHNA, YNFKEQ. The CDR3 has 17 amino acids. The CDR3 here is CASSQESGGSAKNIQYF. CDR3 nucleotides: TGTGCCAGCAGCCAAGAAAGCGGCGGTTCAGCCAAAAACATTCAGTACTTC.

With regard to this clonotype: A much larger clone lies one base from this, so it may be a read error. The chain couples TRBV7-3 to TRBJ2-1; tentative D call: TRBD2 (5 bases). The CDR3 length is 15 residues. V lost 5 bases, J lost 9 bases, and 20 bases lay in between. Germline V CDR1 and CDR2: SGHTA, FQGTGA. CDR3 sequence reads: CASSVKISGVGEQFF. The CDR3 DNA is TGTGCCAGCAGCGTAAAGATATCCGGGGTTGGTGAGCAGTTCTTC.

A few counts support this clonotype. The chain carries TRBV6-5 and TRBJ2-1; tentative D call: TRBD1 (6 bases). Per the germline V gene, CDR1 is MNHEY and CDR2 is SVGAGI. This CDR3 comprises 14 residues. Trimming stripped 0 bases from V and 9 bases from J, with 12 bases between. CDR3 coding DNA: TGTGCCAGCAGTTACTCCGGACAGTCTCCTGAGCAGTTCTTC. Amino acid sequence: CASSYSGQSPEQFF.